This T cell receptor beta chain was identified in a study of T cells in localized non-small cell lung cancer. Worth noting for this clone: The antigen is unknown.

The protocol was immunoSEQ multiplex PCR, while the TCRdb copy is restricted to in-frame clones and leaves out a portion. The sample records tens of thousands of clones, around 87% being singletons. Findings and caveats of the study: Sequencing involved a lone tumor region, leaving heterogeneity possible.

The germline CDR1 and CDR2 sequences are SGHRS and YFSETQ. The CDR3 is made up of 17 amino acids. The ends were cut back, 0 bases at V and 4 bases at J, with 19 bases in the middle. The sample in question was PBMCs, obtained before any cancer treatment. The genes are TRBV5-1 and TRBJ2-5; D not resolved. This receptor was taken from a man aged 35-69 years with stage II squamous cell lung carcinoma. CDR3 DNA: TGCGCCAGCAGCTTGGACGTTTTGGGAAGCCTCCTAGAGACCCAGTACTTC. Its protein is CASSLDVLGSLLETQYF.